A single sample is the source of the 28 T cell receptor beta chains below, sequenced in a study of blood T cell repertoires in COVID-19. This table comes from immunoSEQ multiplex PCR, and its TCRdb copy is limited to in-frame clones, with some not included. The repertoire holds tens of thousands of clones, 70% to 90% seen once, with approximately 4.1% in the top ten. Sequencing was performed on peripheral blood. The source is a man in his 70s with active COVID-19.

This rearrangement joins TRBV7-2 to TRBJ2-1, with D possibly matching TRBD1 (6 bases). This CDR3 has 15 residues. Germline CDR1 and CDR2: SGHTA and FQGNSA. V lost 5 bases to trimming and J lost 7 bases, with 18 bases between them. CDR3 sequence: CASSPLGALGNEQFF. In DNA, the CDR3 is TGTGCCAGCAGCCCACTGGGGGCCCTTGGGAATGAGCAGTTCTTC.

This chain uses TRBV5-5 with TRBJ2-1, with 7 bases fitting TRBD2. CDR1 is SGHKS and CDR2 is YYEKEE in the germline V gene (reference sequence). V trimming: 7 bases; J trimming: 2 bases; junction bases outside the gene matches: 3. The CDR3 runs to 13 residues. Here the CDR3 reads CASGGEPYNEQFF. DNA for the CDR3: TGTGCCAGCGGGGGGGAGCCCTACAATGAGCAGTTCTTC.

This clone was observed a single time. The rearrangement joins TRBV25-1 to TRBJ2-5; TRBD2 is a possible D gene (5 bases). The length of the CDR3 is 14 residues. Between the trimmed V and J ends, which lost 5 bases and 5 bases, there was a span of 15 bases. Germline assignment: CDR1 MGHDK and CDR2 SYGVNS. CDR3 DNA sequence: TGTGCCAGCAGTCCCCCCCCGGGGATGGAGACCCAGTACTTC. This translates into CASSPPPGMETQYF. The full variable domain, rest sourced from reference TRBV25-1 and TRBJ2-5, is EADIYQTPRYLVIGTGKKITLECSQTMGHDKMYWYQQDPGMELHLIHYSYGVNSTEKGDLSSESTVSRIRTEHFPLTLESARPSHTSQYLCASSPPPGMETQYFGPGTRLLVL.

The V call is TRBV7-3, the J call TRBJ2-2; 11 bases fit TRBD2. The junction had 6 bases not matched to a gene; V was cut back by 5 bases and J by 7 bases. This CDR3 is 15 amino acids long. CDR1 is SGHTA and CDR2 is FQGTGA in the germline V gene. The CDR3 DNA is TGTGCCAGCAGCCCACTAGCGGGAGTTAACGGGGAGCTGTTTTTT. Translation: CASSPLAGVNGELFF.

The chain carries TRBV5-6 and TRBJ1-2, with D perhaps TRBD1 (5 bases). The V and J ends lost 0 bases and 0 bases respectively, with 9 bases between them. There are 15 residues in the CDR3. Germline lookup yields CDR1 SGHDT and CDR2 YYEEEE. This chain's CDR3 is CASSLGGSTNYGYTF. The DNA for the CDR3 is TGTGCCAGCAGCTTGGGGGGCAGCACTAACTATGGCTACACCTTC.

The rearrangement uses TRBV12-3 or TRBV12-4 and TRBJ1-2, with a tentative D call TRBD1 (5 bases). The CDR3 extends over 12 amino acids. The V gene lost 5 bases and the J gene lost 3 bases, with 7 bases spanning the gap. This CDR3 reads CASSLRDYGYTF. In DNA, the CDR3 is TGTGCCAGCAGTCTCAGGGACTATGGCTACACCTTC.

The chain combines TRBV4-2 with TRBJ2-7, with TRBD2 matching 16 bases. Trimming at V came to 0 bases and at J to 2 bases, leaving 4 bases not matched to a gene. CDR1 LGHNA and CDR2 YNFKEQ come from the germline V gene. This CDR3 has 18 amino acids. The CDR3 region is CASSQDVGTSGRAYEQYF. The DNA for the CDR3 is TGTGCCAGCAGCCAAGATGTGGGGACTAGCGGGAGGGCCTACGAGCAGTACTTC.

The CDR3 DNA sequence: TGTGCCAGCAGCCCGAGCGGGGGCCCCTACGAGCAGTACTTC. It is translated as CASSPSGGPYEQYF. The J gene is TRBJ2-7, the V gene TRBV5-5; 8 bases are a match to TRBD2. CDR3 length: 14 amino acids. With V trimmed by 4 bases and J by 2 bases, 5 bases remained unmatched. Germline V gives CDR1 SGHKS, CDR2 YYEKEE (reference sequence). Variable domain in full (rest from reference TRBV5-5 and TRBJ2-7): DAGVTQSPTHLIKTRGQQVTLRCSPISGHKSVSWYQQVLGQGPQFIFQYYEKEERGRGNFPDRFSARQFPNYSSELNVNALLLGDSALYLCASSPSGGPYEQYFGPGTRLTVT.

A single count supports this clone. CDR3 bases: TGTGCCAGCAGCTTAGGGTCTAGCTCCCACAATCATGAGCAGTTCTTC. Translating it yields CASSLGSSSHNHEQFF. This chain uses TRBV7-2 with TRBJ2-1, with a weak D call TRBD2 (5 bases). Trimming left V 1 base short and J 8 bases short, with 18 bases between. Germline values: CDR1 SGHTA, CDR2 FQGNSA. CDR3 length: 16 amino acids.

V usage is TRBV5-5 and J usage is TRBJ2-5; 8 bases align to TRBD1. Germline CDR1 is SGHKS and CDR2 is YYEKEE (reference sequence). J was trimmed by 5 bases and V by 4 bases; bases with no gene match: 10. CDR3 length equals 15 residues. The CDR3 DNA reads as TGTGCCAGCAGCACCCGGACAGGGTGGGGCGAGACCCAGTACTTC. Translated, it gives CASSTRTGWGETQYF.

The chain is built from TRBV10-3 and TRBJ2-1; tentatively, D is TRBD2 (6 bases). Trimming took 6 bases from V and 5 from J, leaving 14 bases between them. From germline, CDR1 is ENHRY and CDR2 SYGVKD. This CDR3 is 14 amino acids long. CDR3 DNA sequence: TGTGCCATCAGAGTGGGCGGGGCAAACAATGAGCAGTTCTTC. Residues: CAIRVGGANNEQFF.

This clone was recorded once. Other nucleotide sequences in the sample specify the same CDR3. The chain combines TRBV30 with TRBJ1-1; perhaps TRBD1 as D (5 bases). The length of the CDR3 is 13 residues. Per germline, CDR1 GTSNPN and CDR2 SVGIG (reference sequence). The germline V and J ends were trimmed by 0 bases and 5 bases, with 10 bases remaining between them. CDR3 sequence (DNA): TGTGCCTGGAGTGTTGGGGGGGGGACTGAAGCTTTCTTT. Translated: CAWSVGGGTEAFF.

V is TRBV11-2 and J is TRBJ1-1; the D gene is possibly TRBD1 (6 bases). Germline CDR1 SGHAT, CDR2 FQNNGV. V was trimmed by 0 bases and J by 3 bases, leaving 11 bases between them. The CDR3 is made up of 15 amino acids. CDR3 in DNA: TGTGCCAGCAGCTTAGAGGGGGGGCCCCACACTGAAGCTTTCTTT. The encoded protein is CASSLEGGPHTEAFF.

Only one count was recorded for this clone. This rearrangement joins TRBV19 to TRBJ2-7; the D gene is possibly TRBD2 (5 bases). V was clipped by 6 bases and J by 4 bases, with 16 bases between them. The CDR3 is 14 amino acids. Looked up from germline, CDR1 is LNHDA and CDR2 is SQIVND (reference sequence). The CDR3 here is CASREDPAKYEQYF. The CDR3 bases are TGTGCCAGTAGGGAGGACCCAGCAAAATACGAGCAGTACTTC.

V is TRBV7-2 and J is TRBJ2-6, with 9 bases aligning to TRBD1. The junction had 7 bases not matched to a gene; V was cut back by 4 bases and J by 0 bases. There are 18 residues in the CDR3. Looked up from germline, CDR1 is SGHTA and CDR2 is FQGNSA. This CDR3 reads CASSSPGQGSSGANVLTF. DNA for the CDR3: TGTGCCAGCAGCTCACCGGGACAGGGAAGCTCTGGGGCCAACGTCCTGACTTTC.

The rearrangement links TRBV5-1 to TRBJ2-1; 15 nucleotides match TRBD2. CDR3 length: 19 amino acids. After removal of 0 bases from V and 0 bases from J, the junction contained 4 bases not matched to a gene. In germline, CDR1 is SGHRS, CDR2 YFSETQ. The CDR3 is CASSLEGTSGRFSYNEQFF. CDR3 bases: TGCGCCAGCAGCTTGGAAGGGACTAGCGGGAGGTTCTCCTACAATGAGCAGTTCTTC.

This chain links TRBV9 with TRBJ2-7, with 7 bases fitting TRBD2. Per germline, CDR1 SGDLS and CDR2 YYNGEE. After removal of 0 bases from V and 3 bases from J, the junction contained 0 bases not matched to a gene. The CDR3 contains 13 residues. Here the CDR3 reads CASSVGGSYEQYF. The DNA of the CDR3 is TGTGCCAGCAGCGTAGGCGGGAGCTACGAGCAGTACTTC.

The chain uses TRBV5-4 and TRBJ2-3, with 12 bases fitting TRBD2. The length of the CDR3 is 18 residues. Trimming removed 0 bases from V and 0 bases from J; junction bases left unmatched: 5. CDR1 SGHNT and CDR2 YYREEE come from the germline V gene (reference sequence). This chain's CDR3 is CASSLGLAGGGSTDTQYF. CDR3 DNA sequence: TGTGCCAGCAGCTTGGGGCTAGCGGGAGGGGGCAGCACAGATACGCAGTATTTT.

The gene calls are TRBV27 and TRBJ1-6, with TRBD1 matching 7 bases. There are 16 residues in the CDR3. Germline lookup yields CDR1 MNHEY and CDR2 SMNVEV (reference sequence). J lost 6 bases, V lost 5 bases, and 10 bases had no gene match. CDR3 protein: CASSPPRQGRNSPLHF. The CDR3 DNA reads as TGTGCCAGCAGTCCACCCAGACAGGGCCGTAATTCACCCCTCCACTTT.

The CDR3 loop is CASSPAFGLAGGLDEQFF. CDR3 sequence (DNA): TGCGCCAGCAGCCCGGCATTTGGGCTAGCGGGAGGACTCGATGAGCAGTTCTTC. The chain recombines TRBV5-1 with TRBJ2-1; 11 positions agree with TRBD2. The CDR3 is 18 residues long. Germline V CDR1 and CDR2: SGHRS, YFSETQ. V lost 4 bases, J lost 8 bases, and 17 bases stayed unmatched.

The gene calls are TRBV18 and TRBJ2-1; 10 nucleotides align to TRBD2. The CDR3 extends over 18 amino acids. V gave up 2 bases and J gave up 0 bases; unmatched junction bases: 7. The germline V gene has CDR1 KGHSH and CDR2 LQKENI. The CDR3 DNA sequence: TGTGCCAGCTCACCATGGAGGACTAGCGGAAGCTCCTACAATGAGCAGTTCTTC. The encoded protein is CASSPWRTSGSSYNEQFF.

A word on this clone: A read error may account for a junction end that differs from germline. The chain employs TRBV6-1 and TRBJ1-4, with a tentative D call TRBD1 (6 bases). This CDR3 spans 13 amino acids. CDR1 and CDR2 from the germline V gene are MNHNS and SASEGT. The CDR3 DNA is TGTGCCAGCAGCGAAGGACCCAGGGGAAAACTGTTTTTT. Protein: CASSEGPRGKLFF.

V and J are TRBV2 and TRBJ2-7, with D hard to call. V gave up 5 bases and J gave up 4 bases, with 6 bases separating them. There are 11 residues in the CDR3. Germline V gene lookup returns CDR1 SNHLY and CDR2 FYNNEI. The CDR3, as DNA: TGTGCCAGCAGTCTCCGTTACGAGCAGTACTTC. It specifies CASSLRYEQYF.

This clone was seen a few times. V gene TRBV30 combines with J gene TRBJ2-3, with TRBD2 as a possible D gene (6 bases). CDR1 is GTSNPN and CDR2 is SVGIG in the germline V gene (reference sequence). The CDR3 is made up of 19 amino acids. The V and J ends lost 0 bases and 0 bases respectively, with 22 bases between them. The CDR3 region has the DNA TGTGCCTGGAGTGTATGGGGGGACGGGTTAAACCCTAGCACAGATACGCAGTATTTT. Protein sequence: CAWSVWGDGLNPSTDTQYF.

V gene TRBV19 combines with J gene TRBJ2-1; D may be TRBD2 (7 bases). In germline, CDR1 is LNHDA, CDR2 SQIVND (reference sequence). The germline V and J ends were trimmed by 10 bases and 9 bases, with 19 bases remaining between them. CDR3 length equals 13 residues. CDR3 sequence: CATTRGGRREQFF. The DNA for the CDR3 is TGTGCCACCACCAGGGGAGGGAGACGTGAGCAGTTCTTC.

This clone turned up a few times. This chain's CDR3 is CASSQAGQRGPSSYEQYF. CDR3 bases: TGTGCCAGCAGCCAAGCGGGACAGAGAGGGCCCAGCTCCTACGAGCAGTACTTC. The chain links TRBV4-2 to TRBJ2-7; 7 nucleotides match TRBD1. Germline assignment: CDR1 LGHNA and CDR2 YNFKEQ. V lost 1 base and J lost 0; bases outside the gene matches: 12. This CDR3 has 18 residues.

CDR3 loop: CASSSLSTGAYEQYF. CDR3 DNA sequence: TGTGCCAGCAGCTCCTTGTCCACAGGGGCCTACGAGCAGTACTTC. V gene TRBV5-4 combines with J gene TRBJ2-7; 7 bases fit TRBD1. The CDR3 length is 15 residues. Per the germline V gene, CDR1 is SGHNT and CDR2 is YYREEE (reference sequence). Trimming took 3 bases from V and 2 from J; bases not matched to a gene: 8.

The V call is TRBV24-1, the J call TRBJ2-3; TRBD2 matches at 10 bases. J lost 2 bases, V lost 4 bases, and 5 bases had no gene match. The CDR3 is 16 amino acids. In germline, CDR1 is KGHDR, CDR2 SFDVKD. CDR3 bases: TGTGCCACCAGTGACCCACTAGCGGGGCTCACAGATACGCAGTATTTT. Translation: CATSDPLAGLTDTQYF.